This TCR beta chain was sequenced in a study of shared clonotypes between healthy human individuals. General observations from the study: Sequencing of the sorted subsets was shown by rarefaction to be incomplete despite large depth.

The data were produced by immunoSEQ multiplex PCR, yet TCRdb's version contains in-frame clones alone and is incomplete. This sample has 2 million to 2.5 million clones, with around 93% found just once. Details on this clone: Its antigen is not identified.

CDR1 is SNHLY and CDR2 is FYNNEI in the germline V gene. Losses at the gene ends were 7 bases for V and 1 base for J; bases not matched to a gene: 5. The CDR3 extends over 14 amino acids. The sequencing input was naive CD4+ T cells from PBMCs. Described subset: CD45RA+ positively selected. The chain combines TRBV2 with TRBJ2-3; TRBD2 matches 7 bases. The clonotype comes from a man aged 18 to 35 in good health. Some clones in this sample may be carry-over from other donors' samples. CDR3 protein: CASKGSGGTDTQYF. CDR3 in DNA: TGTGCCAGCAAGGGGAGCGGGGGCACAGATACGCAGTATTTT.